A selection of T cell receptor beta chains follows, all from one sample in a study of shared clonotypes between healthy human individuals. Clones were sequenced by immunoSEQ multiplex PCR, and TCRdb holds only the in-frame ones, with some missing. The table records roughly 500,000 clones, around 96% of them present only once. The sequenced sample consisted of naive CD4+ T cells sorted from blood. These receptor sequences come from a woman aged 25-40 years in good health. CDR3s include the opening cysteine and the closing phenylalanine or tryptophan. The order of the fields is V gene, D gene, clone size, J gene, CDR3 protein, CDR3 DNA. D genes are given only for firm matches. Clone size is shown for a subset of rows, as once, few, many or a class of expanded clone.

V gene: TRBV5-1; D gene: -; clone size: -; J gene: TRBJ2-3; CDR3 protein: CASSLGARADTQYF; CDR3 DNA: TGCGCCAGCAGCTTGGGGGCTCGGGCAGATACGCAGTATTTT
V gene: TRBV7-9; D gene: -; clone size: once; J gene: TRBJ2-1; CDR3 protein: CASSVGTASGLYNEQFF; CDR3 DNA: TGTGCCAGCAGCGTGGGGACAGCTAGCGGGCTCTACAATGAGCAGTTCTTC
V gene: TRBV6-5; D gene: TRBD1; clone size: -; J gene: TRBJ1-1; CDR3 protein: CASSYSGQGMTEAFF; CDR3 DNA: TGTGCCAGCAGTTATTCCGGACAGGGTATGACTGAAGCTTTCTTT
V gene: TRBV18; D gene: -; clone size: -; J gene: TRBJ2-7; CDR3 protein: CASSPHGGGEQYF; CDR3 DNA: TGTGCCAGCTCACCACACGGCGGTGGGGAGCAGTACTTC
V gene: TRBV6-4; D gene: -; clone size: -; J gene: TRBJ1-1; CDR3 protein: CASSDGPGSNTEAFF; CDR3 DNA: TGTGCCAGCAGTGACGGCCCGGGATCGAACACTGAAGCTTTCTTT
V gene: TRBV20-1; D gene: -; clone size: -; J gene: TRBJ1-1; CDR3 protein: CSARQGTEAFF; CDR3 DNA: TGCAGTGCTAGGCAGGGTACTGAAGCTTTCTTT
V gene: TRBV28; D gene: -; clone size: -; J gene: TRBJ1-2; CDR3 protein: CATSRGRNYGYTF; CDR3 DNA: TGTGCCACCAGCAGGGGTCGCAACTATGGCTACACCTTC
V gene: TRBV29-1; D gene: -; clone size: -; J gene: TRBJ1-5; CDR3 protein: CSVDRTADQPQHF; CDR3 DNA: TGCAGCGTTGACAGGACAGCAGATCAGCCCCAGCATTTT
V gene: TRBV6-1; D gene: -; clone size: -; J gene: TRBJ1-5; CDR3 protein: CASRPQGYSNQPQHF; CDR3 DNA: TGTGCCAGCAGACCACAGGGTTATAGCAATCAGCCCCAGCATTTT
V gene: TRBV5-4; D gene: -; clone size: -; J gene: TRBJ2-3; CDR3 protein: CASSFQGFQDTQYF; CDR3 DNA: TGTGCCAGCAGCTTCCAGGGGTTTCAAGATACGCAGTATTTT
V gene: TRBV2; D gene: -; clone size: once; J gene: TRBJ1-1; CDR3 protein: CASLADPNTEAFF; CDR3 DNA: TGTGCCAGTCTCGCGGACCCGAACACTGAAGCTTTCTTT
V gene: TRBV18; D gene: -; clone size: -; J gene: TRBJ2-1; CDR3 protein: CASSPPGQYNEQFF; CDR3 DNA: TGTGCCAGCTCACCGCCCGGCCAATACAATGAGCAGTTCTTC
V gene: TRBV28; D gene: -; clone size: -; J gene: TRBJ2-5; CDR3 protein: CASSLGFQETQYF; CDR3 DNA: TGTGCCAGCAGTTTAGGATTCCAAGAGACCCAGTACTTC
V gene: TRBV28; D gene: -; clone size: -; J gene: TRBJ1-5; CDR3 protein: CASTAGGGPSNQPQHF; CDR3 DNA: TGTGCCAGCACGGCGGGGGGGGGCCCTAGCAATCAGCCCCAGCATTTT
V gene: TRBV28; D gene: -; clone size: -; J gene: TRBJ1-1; CDR3 protein: CASSSPVGTEAFF; CDR3 DNA: TGTGCCAGCAGTTCCCCAGTGGGCACTGAAGCTTTCTTT
V gene: TRBV5-6; D gene: TRBD2; clone size: once; J gene: TRBJ2-3; CDR3 protein: CASSLPSTSGYTDTQYF; CDR3 DNA: TGTGCCAGCAGCTTGCCCTCAACTAGCGGATACACAGATACGCAGTATTTT
V gene: TRBV5-8; D gene: -; clone size: -; J gene: TRBJ1-2; CDR3 protein: CASSLAGYGYTF; CDR3 DNA: TGTGCCAGCAGCTTGGCAGGGTATGGCTACACCTTC
V gene: TRBV5-1; D gene: -; clone size: -; J gene: TRBJ2-3; CDR3 protein: CASSPEFQGDTQYF; CDR3 DNA: TGCGCCAGCAGCCCCGAATTTCAGGGAGATACGCAGTATTTT
V gene: TRBV2; D gene: TRBD2; clone size: -; J gene: TRBJ2-1; CDR3 protein: CASSGTSGYNEQFF; CDR3 DNA: TGTGCCAGCAGCGGGACTAGCGGCTACAATGAGCAGTTCTTC
V gene: TRBV14; D gene: -; clone size: -; J gene: TRBJ2-1; CDR3 protein: CASSLTAWANEQFF; CDR3 DNA: TGTGCCAGCAGCCTCACCGCCTGGGCCAATGAGCAGTTCTTC
V gene: TRBV6-6; D gene: -; clone size: -; J gene: TRBJ2-2; CDR3 protein: CASTRAGFNTGELFF; CDR3 DNA: TGTGCCAGCACTAGGGCGGGGTTCAACACCGGGGAGCTGTTTTTT
V gene: TRBV7-9; D gene: -; clone size: -; J gene: TRBJ2-5; CDR3 protein: CASSLAGVRETQYF; CDR3 DNA: TGTGCCAGCAGCCTAGCAGGGGTGAGAGAGACCCAGTACTTC
V gene: TRBV10-3; D gene: -; clone size: -; J gene: TRBJ1-5; CDR3 protein: CAISPGTEENQPQHF; CDR3 DNA: TGTGCCATCAGCCCCGGGACGGAGGAGAATCAGCCCCAGCATTTT
V gene: TRBV9; D gene: TRBD2; clone size: once; J gene: TRBJ2-1; CDR3 protein: CASSSRGLAGGTYEQFF; CDR3 DNA: TGTGCCAGCAGCTCGCGTGGGTTAGCGGGAGGTACATATGAGCAGTTCTTC